Following are 13 T cell receptor beta chains from one sample sequenced in a study of glioma-infiltrating T cells after dendritic cell vaccination. Clones were read by immunoSEQ multiplex PCR, and TCRdb kept only the in-frame ones, dropping some. The repertoire holds roughly 80,000 clones, with approximately 90% as singletons. Specimen: blood, collected before dendritic cell vaccination. These receptor sequences come from a human donor with glioblastoma.

The rearrangement uses TRBV9 and TRBJ2-3, with TRBD2 matching 7 bases. V lost 7 bases, J lost 7 bases, and 12 bases stayed unmatched. This CDR3 is built from 14 residues. Germline lookup yields CDR1 SGDLS and CDR2 YYNGEE. The CDR3 coding sequence is TGTGCCAGCGGTCCCAGCGGGGTCTACTATACGCAGTATTTT. Translating gives CASGPSGVYYTQYF.

V usage is TRBV7-8 and J usage is TRBJ1-1; 10 nucleotides line up with TRBD1. This CDR3 region has 15 residues. The V segment lost 5 bases and the J segment 1 base; nucleotides outside the gene matches: 4. Germline CDR1 and CDR2: SGHVS and FQNEAQ. The CDR3 DNA reads as TGTGCCAGCAGCCAGGGACAGGGGTCGAACACTGAAGCTTTCTTT. It codes for CASSQGQGSNTEAFF.

The V gene is TRBV27, the J gene TRBJ2-5; D is possibly TRBD1 (7 bases). With 5 bases removed from V and 6 bases from J, the gap between germline ends came to 19 bases. The CDR3 extends over 15 amino acids. Germline CDR1 is MNHEY and CDR2 is SMNVEV (reference sequence). In nucleotides, the CDR3 is TGTGCCAGCAGTACATCGCCAGGGGGGAGTCAGACCCAGTACTTC. Protein sequence: CASSTSPGGSQTQYF.

This chain connects TRBV11-2 to TRBJ2-1, with TRBD2 identical over 12 bases. The CDR3 extends over 16 amino acids. V dropped 3 bases and J dropped 10; count of bases not matched to a gene: 10. CDR1 is SGHAT and CDR2 is FQNNGV in the germline V gene. CDR3 amino acids: CASSLLLAGGPGEQFF. CDR3 DNA: TGTGCCAGCAGCTTGCTCCTAGCGGGGGGGCCGGGGGAGCAGTTCTTC.

This chain connects TRBV11-3 to TRBJ2-5, with D possibly matching TRBD2 (7 bases). The CDR3 extends over 17 amino acids. Trimming left V 5 bases short and J 6 bases short, with 25 bases between. The germline V gene has CDR1 SGHNT and CDR2 YENEEA. DNA of the CDR3: TGTGCCAGCAGCCCCCAATGGGGGGGGCAGGGTAGCAAGACCCAGTACTTC. Translation gives CASSPQWGGQGSKTQYF.

The J gene is TRBJ1-1, the V gene TRBV5-5; TRBD1 aligns across 7 bases. The CDR3 sequence is 20 residues long. V lost 4 bases and J lost 1; bases outside the gene matches: 22. Germline CDR1 reads SGHKS; CDR2 reads YYEKEE (reference sequence). The CDR3 sequence: CASSKTLIRSGGSWNTEAFF. The CDR3 DNA reads as TGTGCCAGCAGCAAAACCCTAATTCGGTCAGGGGGTAGCTGGAACACTGAAGCTTTCTTT.

The J gene is TRBJ2-2, the V gene TRBV10-3; TRBD1 matches at 8 bases. V lost 10 bases, J lost 8 bases, and 6 bases stayed unmatched. The CDR3 sequence is 12 residues long. The germline CDR1 and CDR2 sequences are ENHRY and SYGVKD. The CDR3 here is CATRTGSGELFF. The CDR3, as DNA: TGTGCCACCAGGACAGGGTCGGGGGAGCTGTTTTTT.

The V gene is TRBV6-5, the J gene TRBJ1-2; possible D gene TRBD1, 5 bases. Trimming shortened V by 5 bases and J by 4 bases, and 14 bases separated the two germline ends. The CDR3 sequence is 14 residues long. Germline CDR1 and CDR2: MNHEY and SVGAGI. DNA of the CDR3: TGTGCCAGCAGTCCCCTGGACAAACCCTATGGCTACACCTTC. This encodes CASSPLDKPYGYTF.

The V gene is TRBV10-3, the J gene TRBJ2-5; the match to TRBD1 covers 10 bases. The junction had 5 bases not matched to a gene; V was cut back by 2 bases and J by 5 bases. The CDR3 extends over 15 amino acids. Germline values: CDR1 ENHRY, CDR2 SYGVKD. The CDR3 DNA sequence: TGTGCCATCAGTGAGGACAGGGGGCAGTGGGAGACCCAGTACTTC. Its translation is CAISEDRGQWETQYF.

The chain couples TRBV5-6 to TRBJ2-7; maybe TRBD2 (6 bases). Trimming took off 3 bases at V and 3 bases at J, with 22 bases between the two ends. In germline, CDR1 is SGHDT, CDR2 YYEEEE. CDR3 size: 17 residues. This CDR3 reads CASSYHVRRGAYYEQYF. The CDR3 DNA reads as TGTGCCAGCAGCTATCACGTCCGGCGGGGCGCCTACTACGAGCAGTACTTC.

The V gene is TRBV5-1, the J gene TRBJ2-7; D perhaps matches TRBD1 (5 bases). Germline V lookup: CDR1 SGHRS, CDR2 YFSETQ. The V gene lost 4 bases and the J gene lost 3 bases, with 20 bases spanning the gap. The CDR3 loop spans 16 amino acids. CDR3 amino acids: CASSLSLTATGYEQYF. The CDR3 DNA follows: TGCGCCAGCAGCCTTTCATTGACAGCCACGGGCTACGAGCAGTACTTC.

This rearrangement joins TRBV5-8 to TRBJ2-5, with D maybe TRBD1 (5 bases). V gave up 0 bases and J gave up 2 bases, with 11 bases separating them. The germline V gene encodes CDR1 SGHTS and CDR2 YDEGEE. The CDR3 totals 15 residues. CDR3 sequence: CASSLEGIAQETQYF. In nucleotides, the CDR3 is TGTGCCAGCAGCTTGGAGGGGATCGCACAAGAGACCCAGTACTTC.

The chain combines TRBV5-8 with TRBJ1-4; maybe TRBD1 (6 bases). CDR3 length: 15 residues. V was cut by 4 bases and J by 8 bases, with 18 bases left in between. Germline V CDR1 and CDR2: SGHTS, YDEGEE. The CDR3 bases are TGTGCCAGCAGCCTCCGAACAGGGATTCGCGAAAAACTGTTTTTT. Amino acids: CASSLRTGIREKLFF.